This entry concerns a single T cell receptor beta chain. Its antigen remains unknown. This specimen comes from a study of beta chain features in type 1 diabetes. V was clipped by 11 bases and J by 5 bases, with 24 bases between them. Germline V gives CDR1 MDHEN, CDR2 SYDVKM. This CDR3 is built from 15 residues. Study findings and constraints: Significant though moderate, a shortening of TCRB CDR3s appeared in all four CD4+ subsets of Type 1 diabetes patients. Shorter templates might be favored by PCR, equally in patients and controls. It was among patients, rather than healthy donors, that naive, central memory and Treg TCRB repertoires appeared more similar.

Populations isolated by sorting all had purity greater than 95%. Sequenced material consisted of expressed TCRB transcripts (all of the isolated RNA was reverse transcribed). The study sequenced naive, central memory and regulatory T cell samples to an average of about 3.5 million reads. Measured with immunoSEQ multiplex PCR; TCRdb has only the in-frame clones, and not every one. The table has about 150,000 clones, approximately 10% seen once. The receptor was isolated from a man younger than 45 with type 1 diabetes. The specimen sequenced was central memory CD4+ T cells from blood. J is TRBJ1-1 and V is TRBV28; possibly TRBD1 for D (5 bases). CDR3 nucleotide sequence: TGTGCCTCCCGGGGGGGGGACCATGGTCGAACTGAAGCTTTCTTT. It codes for CASRGGDHGRTEAFF.